These 17 T cell receptor beta chains were sequenced from one sample in a study of T-cell reconstitution after alpha-beta-depleted transplantation in children. The TCRbeta library incorporated unique molecular identifiers. MiXCR was run by TCRdb on the PCR reads, yielding one entry per CDR3 protein. The sample lists around 600,000 distinct CDR3 sequences; about 10% were seen once. This material consisted of PBMCs from the stem cell graft donor, taken from the stem cell graft. Receptors were obtained from a human donor who donated a stem cell graft to a child with acute myeloid leukemia.

The V call is TRBV19, the J call TRBJ2-5, with D uncertain. Germline V gene data show CDR1 as LNHDA and CDR2 as SQIVND (reference sequence). V was pared by 3 bases and J by 1 base, with 9 bases between. The CDR3 has 14 amino acids. CDR3 DNA sequence: TGTGCCAGTAGTATCCCAGGATTCCAAGAGACCCAGTACTTC. Its translation is CASSIPGFQETQYF.

Here the CDR3 DNA reads TGTGCCAGCAGTTCCCCAGGGGGCACAAGAATACCCCAAGAGACCCAGTACTTC. This translates into CASSSPGGTRIPQETQYF. The chain carries TRBV6-5 and TRBJ2-5, with TRBD1 matching over 8 bases. Germline CDR1 MNHEY, CDR2 SVGAGI. J gave up 1 base and V 4 bases, and 14 bases lay outside the gene matches. The CDR3 totals 18 residues.

This clonotype was counted ten times or more. J is TRBJ1-3 and V is TRBV7-9; no definite D call. The CDR3 is 15 amino acids. The ends were cut back, 0 bases at V and 4 bases at J, with 10 bases in the middle. The V gene's germline CDR1 is SEHNR and CDR2 FQNEAQ (reference sequence). The CDR3: CASSLANLAGNTIYF. The CDR3 DNA sequence: TGTGCCAGCAGCTTAGCGAACCTAGCGGGAAACACCATATATTTT.

The CDR3 DNA sequence: TGTGCCAGCAGCGTAGTAGGGGCGAACAATGAGCAGTTCTTC. This codes for CASSVVGANNEQFF. The chain joins TRBV9 to TRBJ2-1; TRBD1 is a possible D gene (5 bases). The CDR3 covers 14 residues. The germline V and J ends were trimmed by 0 bases and 5 bases, with 9 bases remaining between them. Germline V gene lookup returns CDR1 SGDLS and CDR2 YYNGEE.

The chain is built from TRBV4-3 and TRBJ2-1; 11 nucleotides align to TRBD2. This CDR3 has 17 amino acids. Per the germline V gene, CDR1 is LGHNA and CDR2 is YSLEER. With V trimmed by 0 bases and J by 6 bases, 7 bases remained unmatched. Written as DNA, the CDR3 is TGCGCCAGCAGCCAAGATTCCGGTAGCGGGAGGGCCAATGAGCAGTTCTTC. Protein: CASSQDSGSGRANEQFF.

Concerning this clonotype: This may stem from a read error, because a much larger clone lies one nucleotide away. V usage is TRBV20-1 and J usage is TRBJ2-5; no definite D call. Germline V gives CDR1 DFQATT, CDR2 SNEGSKA (reference sequence). The CDR3 is 13 amino acids. The DNA for the CDR3 is TGCAGTGCTAAGGGCAGGTACCAAGAGACCCTGTACTTC. Protein product: CSAKGRYQETLYF.

This clonotype was found many times. The gene calls are TRBV20-1 and TRBJ1-1; TRBD1 matches 8 bases. Germline V gene sequence: CDR1 DFQATT, CDR2 SNEGSKA (reference sequence). This CDR3 has 14 amino acids. V lost 5 bases to trimming and J lost 8 bases; unmatched junction nucleotides: 13. The CDR3 spells CSAADRGRPGEAFF. In nucleotides, the CDR3 is TGCAGTGCTGCAGACAGGGGACGCCCTGGAGAAGCTTTCTTT.

The genes are TRBV11-2 and TRBJ2-3; D may match TRBD1 or TRBD2 (6 bases each). The V gene lost 1 base and the J gene lost 1 base, with 9 bases spanning the gap. This CDR3 has 15 amino acids. CDR1 is SGHAT, CDR2 FQNNGV, per germline. The CDR3, as DNA: TGTGCCAGCAGCTTAGGACGGGGGCGCACAGATACGCAGTATTTT. This encodes CASSLGRGRTDTQYF. Looking up the rest from reference TRBV11-2 and TRBJ2-3 gives the full variable domain: EAGVAQSPRYKIIEKRQSVAFWCNPISGHATLYWYQQILGQGPKLLIQFQNNGVVDDSQLPKDRFSAERLKGVDSTLKIQPAKLEDSAVYLCASSLGRGRTDTQYFGPGTRLTVL.

The rearrangement links TRBV27 to TRBJ2-6, with 9 bases identical to TRBD1. J lost 0 bases, V lost 2 bases, and 5 bases had no gene match. This CDR3 region has 18 residues. Germline values: CDR1 MNHEY, CDR2 SMNVEV (reference sequence). The CDR3 coding sequence is TGTGCCAGCAGTTTAGCCGGGACAGGGTTCTCTGGGGCCAACGTCCTGACTTTC. Translated, it gives CASSLAGTGFSGANVLTF. The full variable domain, its missing parts supplied by reference TRBV27 and TRBJ2-6, is EAQVTQNPRYLITVTGKKLTVTCSQNMNHEYMSWYRQDPGLGLRQIYYSMNVEVTDKGDVPEGYKVSRKEKRNFPLILESPSPNQTSLYFCASSLAGTGFSGANVLTFGAGSRLTVL.

This clonotype was picked up many times. V is TRBV29-1 and J is TRBJ2-7; D is perhaps TRBD2 (7 bases). CDR1 is SQVTM and CDR2 is ANQGSEA in the germline V gene. The CDR3 has 13 amino acids. V was clipped by 4 bases and J by 3 bases, with 13 bases between them. The CDR3 coding sequence is TGCAGCGTTGGCGGGGGCTGGGGCTACGAGCAGTACTTC. This gives the protein CSVGGGWGYEQYF.

This clonotype appeared many times. This chain uses TRBV12-3 or TRBV12-4 with TRBJ2-3, with D possibly TRBD1 on 5 matching bases. V lost 5 bases and J 3 bases, leaving 15 bases between the germline ends. The CDR3 has 15 amino acids. CDR3 sequence reads: CASSRGRGMTDTQYF. CDR3 nucleotide sequence: TGTGCCAGCAGTAGGGGCCGAGGAATGACAGATACGCAGTATTTT.

The sample holds many counts of this clonotype. The gene calls are TRBV20-1 and TRBJ2-5, with TRBD1 matching 8 bases. Germline V CDR1 and CDR2: DFQATT, SNEGSKA (reference sequence). J lost 4 bases, V lost 0 bases, and 1 base had no gene match. The length of the CDR3 is 13 residues. The CDR3 protein is CSARDTGGETQYF. In DNA form, the CDR3 reads TGCAGTGCTAGAGATACAGGGGGAGAGACCCAGTACTTC.

This clonotype showed up just a few times. V gene TRBV7-2 combines with J gene TRBJ2-2, with a tentative D call TRBD2 (5 bases). The CDR3 contains 14 residues. Germline V gene lookup returns CDR1 SGHTA and CDR2 FQGNSA. V was pared by 1 base and J by 6 bases, with 9 bases between. The CDR3 bases are TGTGCCAGCAGCTTAGGCAGGACTCCCGGGGAGCTGTTTTTT. Protein sequence: CASSLGRTPGELFF.

This clonotype came up a few times. The chain joins TRBV9 to TRBJ2-3; weak D call: TRBD2 (7 bases). Germline lookup yields CDR1 SGDLS and CDR2 YYNGEE. Trimming took off 0 bases at V and 2 bases at J, with 28 bases between the two ends. The CDR3 sequence is 21 residues long. CDR3 coding DNA: TGTGCCAGCAGCGTAGCCTGGACTAGGGGGATTGTGTCGGGGGACACAGATACGCAGTATTTT. Amino acids: CASSVAWTRGIVSGDTDTQYF.

This clonotype was recorded many times. The rearrangement joins TRBV5-1 to TRBJ1-2; TRBD1 is a possible D gene (5 bases). The V end lost 4 bases, the J end lost 8 bases, and 9 bases lay between the germline ends. CDR3 length: 11 residues. Germline CDR1 SGHRS, CDR2 YFSETQ. The CDR3 spells CASSDGQGYTF. In DNA form, the CDR3 reads TGCGCCAGCAGCGACGGACAAGGCTACACCTTC.

This clonotype appeared a few times. V gene TRBV20-1 combines with J gene TRBJ1-5, with D possibly matching TRBD1 (6 bases). Germline CDR1 is DFQATT and CDR2 is SNEGSKA (reference sequence). The CDR3 covers 15 residues. Between the trimmed V and J ends, which lost 3 bases and 5 bases, there was a span of 17 bases. The CDR3 DNA sequence: TGCAGTGCTAGTTTGCTCAGGGGAGGAGATCAGCCCCAGCATTTT. Amino acid sequence: CSASLLRGGDQPQHF.

This clonotype was observed many times. The V and J genes are TRBV11-2 and TRBJ2-1, with 8 bases aligning to TRBD2. The V gene end was trimmed by 1 base and the J gene end by 2 bases; junction bases not matched to a gene: 10. The CDR3 extends over 18 amino acids. Looked up from germline, CDR1 is SGHAT and CDR2 is FQNNGV. Written as DNA, the CDR3 is TGTGCCAGCAGCTTAGGGGGTAGCGGGGCCGTAACCTACAATGAGCAGTTCTTC. It specifies CASSLGGSGAVTYNEQFF.